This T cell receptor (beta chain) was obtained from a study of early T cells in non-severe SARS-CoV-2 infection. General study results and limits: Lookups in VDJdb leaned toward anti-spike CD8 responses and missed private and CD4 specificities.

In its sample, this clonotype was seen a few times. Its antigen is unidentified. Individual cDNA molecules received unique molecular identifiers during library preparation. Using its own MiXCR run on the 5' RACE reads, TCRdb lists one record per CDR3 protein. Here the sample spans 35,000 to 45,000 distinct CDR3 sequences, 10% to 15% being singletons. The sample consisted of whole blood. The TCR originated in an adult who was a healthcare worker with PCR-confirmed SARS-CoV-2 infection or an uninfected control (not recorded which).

In nucleotides, the CDR3 is TGTGCCATCAAGGGACCCTACTCCGAGCAGTACTTC. Encoded protein: CAIKGPYSEQYF. V gene TRBV10-3 combines with J gene TRBJ2-7; D is possibly TRBD1 or TRBD2 (5 bases each). Germline V gene sequence: CDR1 ENHRY, CDR2 SYGVKD. V was cut by 7 bases and J by 6 bases, with 13 bases left in between. The CDR3 runs to 12 residues.